The entry that follows covers one T cell receptor (beta chain) sequence. The treatment is: preoperative locoregional IRX-2 cytokine immunotherapy. V lost 5 bases to trimming and J lost 6 bases, with 17 bases between them. Germline CDR1 is SGHTA and CDR2 is FQGNSA. The CDR3 is 15 amino acids. Sequencing used immunoSEQ multiplex PCR; TCRdb keeps in-frame clones, though not all of them. The sample carries under 3,000 clones, 77% recorded once. The data derive from a study of preoperative IRX-2 immunotherapy in early breast cancer. Sequencing was performed on tumor tissue, taken after IRX-2 immunotherapy. This sequence originates from a human donor with breast cancer. The gene calls are TRBV7-2 and TRBJ2-1; the D gene could be TRBD1 or TRBD2 (5 bases each). The CDR3 region has the DNA TGTGCCAGCAGCCAACCGGGACCCTATTCCAATGAGCAGTTCTTC. It is translated as CASSQPGPYSNEQFF.